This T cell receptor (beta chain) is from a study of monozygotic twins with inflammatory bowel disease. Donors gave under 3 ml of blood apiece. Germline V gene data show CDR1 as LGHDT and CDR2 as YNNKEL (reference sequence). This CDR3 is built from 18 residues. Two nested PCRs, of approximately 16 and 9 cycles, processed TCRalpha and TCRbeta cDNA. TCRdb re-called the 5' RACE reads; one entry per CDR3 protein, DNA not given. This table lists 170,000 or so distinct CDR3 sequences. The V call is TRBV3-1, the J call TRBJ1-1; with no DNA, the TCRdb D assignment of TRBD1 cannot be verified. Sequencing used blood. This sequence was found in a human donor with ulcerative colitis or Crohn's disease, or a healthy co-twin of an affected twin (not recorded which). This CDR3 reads CASSPSGTGAIMNTEAFF.